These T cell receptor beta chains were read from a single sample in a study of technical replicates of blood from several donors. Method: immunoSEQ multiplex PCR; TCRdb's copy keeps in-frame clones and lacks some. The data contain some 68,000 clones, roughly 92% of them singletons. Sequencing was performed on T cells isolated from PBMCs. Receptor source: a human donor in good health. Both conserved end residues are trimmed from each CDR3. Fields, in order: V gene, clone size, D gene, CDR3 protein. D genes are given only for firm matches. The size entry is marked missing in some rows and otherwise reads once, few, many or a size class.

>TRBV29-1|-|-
SVQGGSNYGYT
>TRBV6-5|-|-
ASSHPGVSTEAF
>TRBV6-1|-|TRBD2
ASSERGENEQF
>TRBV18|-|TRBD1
ASSPSGGAYYGYT
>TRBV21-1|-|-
ASSKGGGGPLGGEQY
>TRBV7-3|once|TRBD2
ASSLVGMTSGGYNEQF
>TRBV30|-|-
AWSVRRQGNTIY
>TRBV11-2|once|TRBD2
ASSRTSVAYEQY
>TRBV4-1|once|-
ASSRGDVQETQY
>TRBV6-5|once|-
ASSYNREGEQY
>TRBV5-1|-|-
ASSPSTGGDTQY
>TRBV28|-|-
ASYPGPGYEQY
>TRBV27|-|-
ASSLGGREAGNTIY
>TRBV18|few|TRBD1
ASSRDRVGNNQPQH
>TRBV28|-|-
ASSLALNGYT
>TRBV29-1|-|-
SVGQMNTEAF
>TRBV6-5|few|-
ASRGGGTTEAF
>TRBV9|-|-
ASSEGGGELLNEQF
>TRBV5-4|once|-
ASSLESARSYEQY
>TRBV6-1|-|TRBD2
ASSEEVAGGGEQY
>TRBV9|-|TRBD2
ASSPHIAGGGTGELF
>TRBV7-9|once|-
ASSLRQNYEQY
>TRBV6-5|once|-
ASSYISSVYEQY
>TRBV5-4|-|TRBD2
ASSLSPREGDEQY
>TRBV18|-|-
ASSPDRSYT
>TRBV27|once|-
ASPRTTVMGEQF
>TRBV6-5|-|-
ASSYQTPTGYTEAF
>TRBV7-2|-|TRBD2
ASSRPRELAGPLYEQY
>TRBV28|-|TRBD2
ASSSLLAGLYEQY
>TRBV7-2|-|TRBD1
ASHDRGTYGYT
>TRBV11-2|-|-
ASSLQQGTYEQY
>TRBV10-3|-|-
AISELTASGYT
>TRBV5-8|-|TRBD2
ASSRGGSLETQY
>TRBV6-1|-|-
ASSRTLSSYEQY
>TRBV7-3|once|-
ASSLREPFYDTQY
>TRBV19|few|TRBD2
ASSLAGWASSTDTQY
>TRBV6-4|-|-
ASSDTPVQAGPYEQY
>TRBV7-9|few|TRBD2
ASSLEASSGRFTQY
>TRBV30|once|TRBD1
AWSPDRGAYGYT
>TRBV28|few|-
ASSFNMGHIQY